This entry concerns a single T cell receptor beta chain. Germline V gene data show CDR1 as LNHDA and CDR2 as SQIVND (reference sequence). The CDR3 totals 19 residues. Trimming shortened V by 6 bases and J by 0 bases, and 24 bases separated the two germline ends. The record originates from a study of control samples from healthy donors and cancer patients. Assay used: immunoSEQ multiplex PCR; TCRdb lists only in-frame clones, some missing. The sample records about 160,000 clones, 94% being singletons. The receptor was derived from a woman between 40 and 50 years old in good health. V and J are TRBV19 and TRBJ1-5; TRBD1 is a possible D gene (6 bases). The sequenced sample was blood. The CDR3 here is CASSLWIFKTGGSNQPQHF. CDR3 coding DNA: TGTGCCAGTAGCCTGTGGATTTTTAAGACAGGAGGTAGCAATCAGCCCCAGCATTTT.